Below are 20 T cell receptor beta chains sequenced from a single sample in a study of immune cell composition in non-small cell lung cancer. Sequencing was performed with immunoSEQ multiplex PCR; in TCRdb, only in-frame clones are kept and a portion is missing. Of 6,500 to 8,000 clones in the sample, roughly 81% were seen once. Normal lung was taken at the farthest possible site, at least 3 cm from tumour. Sequencing was carried out using non-adjacent lung tissue. These receptor sequences come from a human donor with non-small cell lung cancer.

V is TRBV7-9 and J is TRBJ2-7; 9 bases match TRBD1. V lost 0 bases and J lost 4; bases outside the gene matches: 7. Germline CDR1 and CDR2: SEHNR and FQNEAQ (reference sequence). This CDR3 comprises 16 residues. The CDR3 DNA reads as TGTGCCAGCAGCTTAGCCTTCGGGACAGGGCCTTACGAGCAGTACTTC. Its protein product is CASSLAFGTGPYEQYF.

The chain couples TRBV7-2 to TRBJ2-7, with a weak D call TRBD1 (7 bases). This CDR3 is 16 amino acids long. The V end lost 0 bases, the J end lost 1 base, and 13 bases lay between the germline ends. Germline CDR1 is SGHTA and CDR2 is FQGNSA. Written as DNA, the CDR3 is TGTGCCAGCAGCTTAGCGACAGGGAGGATGTCCTACGAGCAGTACTTC. Translated: CASSLATGRMSYEQYF.

The chain is built from TRBV19 and TRBJ1-2, with TRBD1 matching 9 bases. CDR3 length: 15 residues. The germline gives CDR1 LNHDA, CDR2 SQIVND (reference sequence). Losses at the gene ends were 4 bases for V and 8 bases for J; bases not matched to a gene: 11. In DNA, the CDR3 is TGTGCCAGTAGTACAAGCCTACAGGGGGCGAAAGGCTACACCTTC. It translates to CASSTSLQGAKGYTF. Combining the CDR3 with reference TRBV19 and TRBJ1-2 gives the whole variable domain DGGITQSPKYLFRKEGQNVTLSCEQNLNHDAMYWYRQDPGQGLRLIYYSQIVNDFQKGDIAEGYSVSREKKESFPLTVTSAQKNPTAFYLCASSTSLQGAKGYTFGSGTRLTVV.

This rearrangement joins TRBV14 to TRBJ1-1, with D unresolved. This CDR3 spans 15 amino acids. The V gene lost 1 base and the J gene lost 2 bases, with 11 bases spanning the gap. Germline V lookup: CDR1 SGHDN, CDR2 FVKESK. CDR3 DNA sequence: TGTGCCAGCAGCCAAGCCCCGACACAAAACACTGAAGCTTTCTTT. Translated: CASSQAPTQNTEAFF.

This clone was recorded a few times. The chain links TRBV7-2 to TRBJ1-1; no firm D call. Deletions cut 1 base from V and 0 bases from J, with 9 bases between. Germline V gives CDR1 SGHTA, CDR2 FQGNSA. This CDR3 has 15 residues. DNA for the CDR3: TGTGCCAGCAGCTTAGTCGCCAGGATGAACACTGAAGCTTTCTTT. This gives the protein CASSLVARMNTEAFF.

The rearrangement uses TRBV7-2 and TRBJ2-5; 8 nucleotides match TRBD1. The CDR3 sequence is 15 residues long. Looked up from germline, CDR1 is SGHTA and CDR2 is FQGNSA. Trimming removed 4 bases from V and 3 bases from J; junction bases left unmatched: 7. The CDR3 spells CASSSRQGPKETQYF. CDR3 sequence (DNA): TGTGCCAGCAGCTCCAGACAGGGGCCTAAAGAGACCCAGTACTTC.

The V call is TRBV5-6, the J call TRBJ2-1, with 9 bases fitting TRBD2. Per the germline V gene, CDR1 is SGHDT and CDR2 is YYEEEE. The CDR3 extends over 16 amino acids. V lost 0 bases, J lost 3 bases, and 4 bases stayed unmatched. The CDR3 reads CASSLERGGDYNEQFF. The DNA of the CDR3 is TGTGCCAGCAGCTTGGAGCGCGGGGGGGACTACAATGAGCAGTTCTTC.

This clone was counted once. The gene calls are TRBV18 and TRBJ1-3; D not resolved. This CDR3 spans 16 amino acids. The V end was cut by 4 bases, the J end by 0 bases, with 13 bases between. Germline assignment: CDR1 KGHSH and CDR2 LQKENI. The CDR3, as DNA: TGTGCCAGCTCACTTGAATGGCCTAGCTCTGGAAACACCATATATTTT. Translating gives CASSLEWPSSGNTIYF.

The J gene is TRBJ2-4, the V gene TRBV4-1; 12 nucleotides align to TRBD2. The germline V gene has CDR1 MGHRA and CDR2 YSYEKL. V shed 0 bases and J 6 bases; nucleotides not matched to a gene: 12. The CDR3 is 19 amino acids. The CDR3 nucleotides are TGCGCCAGCAGCCAAGATCAGGGTCTAGCGGGGGGGCCTAGAAACATTCAGTACTTC. Encoded protein: CASSQDQGLAGGPRNIQYF.

The V gene is TRBV27, the J gene TRBJ2-1, with D possibly TRBD2 on 5 matching bases. The CDR3 is made up of 14 amino acids. The V end lost 2 bases, the J end lost 1 base, and 6 bases lay between the germline ends. Germline V gene lookup returns CDR1 MNHEY and CDR2 SMNVEV (reference sequence). The CDR3 loop reads CASSLRGSYNEQFF. The CDR3 DNA reads TGTGCCAGCAGTTTAAGAGGGTCCTACAATGAGCAGTTCTTC.

V gene TRBV5-1 combines with J gene TRBJ1-2; 9 positions agree with TRBD1. The CDR3 sequence is 15 residues long. Looked up from germline, CDR1 is SGHRS and CDR2 is YFSETQ. Losses at the gene ends were 3 bases for V and 4 bases for J; bases not matched to a gene: 7. CDR3 region: CASSSFGTGSYGYTF. CDR3 nucleotide sequence: TGCGCCAGCAGCTCTTTCGGGACAGGGAGCTATGGCTACACCTTC.

This CDR3 is CASSFEGIYGYTF. The DNA of the CDR3 is TGTGCCAGCAGCTTCGAGGGAATCTATGGCTACACCTTC. The chain has TRBV7-9 and TRBJ1-2; D not resolved. V gave up 3 bases and J gave up 4 bases, with 9 bases separating them. The CDR3 is made up of 13 amino acids. Germline CDR1 and CDR2: SEHNR and FQNEAQ (reference sequence).

CDR3 DNA: TGTGCCAGCAGCCTGGGTCTTCCGATGAACACTGAAGCTTTCTTT. Residues: CASSLGLPMNTEAFF. The rearrangement uses TRBV11-1 and TRBJ1-1; D gene ambiguous. Germline lookup yields CDR1 SGHAT and CDR2 FQDESV (reference sequence). V dropped 5 bases and J dropped 0 bases, with 13 bases sitting between them. The CDR3 runs 15 residues.

The rearrangement links TRBV15 to TRBJ1-6; maybe TRBD1 (5 bases). CDR1 is LNHNV, CDR2 YYDKDF, per germline (reference sequence). V was pared by 6 bases and J by 8 bases, with 11 bases between. The CDR3 is made up of 13 amino acids. Here the CDR3 reads CATRGGYDSPLHF. The CDR3 nucleotides are TGTGCCACCAGGGGGGGTTATGATTCACCCCTCCACTTT.

The chain couples TRBV6-6 to TRBJ2-1; perhaps TRBD2 as D (5 bases). The V end was cut by 5 bases, the J end by 0 bases, with 11 bases between. The CDR3 loop spans 15 amino acids. Germline lookup yields CDR1 MNHNY and CDR2 SVGAGI (reference sequence). The CDR3 is CASSAGPSSYNEQFF. The CDR3, as DNA: TGTGCCAGCAGTGCGGGCCCGAGCTCCTACAATGAGCAGTTCTTC.

The chain recombines TRBV7-2 with TRBJ1-1; no definite D call. The CDR3 totals 11 residues. V was pared by 4 bases and J by 5 bases, with 5 bases between. Germline CDR1 and CDR2: SGHTA and FQGNSA. The CDR3 spells CASSSQTEAFF. DNA for the CDR3: TGTGCCAGCAGCTCACAGACTGAAGCTTTCTTT.

The V and J genes are TRBV10-3 and TRBJ1-2, with D uncertain. V was clipped by 0 bases and J by 5 bases, with 19 bases between them. In germline, CDR1 is ENHRY, CDR2 SYGVKD. This CDR3 is built from 17 residues. This CDR3 is CAISESSQTDGRYGYTF. The CDR3 nucleotides read TGTGCCATCAGTGAGTCCTCACAAACGGACGGGCGATATGGCTACACCTTC.

The rearrangement links TRBV9 to TRBJ1-2; weak D call: TRBD1 (5 bases). Trimming took off 0 bases at V and 7 bases at J, with 13 bases between the two ends. Germline values: CDR1 SGDLS, CDR2 YYNGEE. The CDR3 length is 14 residues. The CDR3 coding sequence is TGTGCCAGCAGCGTAGCTGGGGCCAAGGCTGGCTACACCTTC. It yields the protein CASSVAGAKAGYTF.

The chain recombines TRBV5-8 with TRBJ1-4; D unclear. Germline V CDR1 and CDR2: SGHTS, YDEGEE. CDR3 length: 14 residues. V was trimmed by 9 bases and J by 1 base, leaving 13 bases between them. The CDR3 sequence: CATTRELTNEKLFF. For the CDR3, the DNA is TGTGCCACCACGAGGGAATTAACTAATGAAAAACTGTTTTTT.

The CDR3 region has the DNA TGCGCCAGCAGCCAAGATAACGGGCAGCCAACTAATGAAAAACTGTTTTTT. Translated: CASSQDNGQPTNEKLFF. J is TRBJ1-4 and V is TRBV4-3, with D hard to call. With 0 bases removed from V and 0 bases from J, the gap between germline ends came to 11 bases. This CDR3 has 17 amino acids. Germline CDR1 is LGHNA and CDR2 is YSLEER.